This TCR beta chain was found in a study of control samples from healthy donors and cancer patients. The V and J ends lost 0 bases and 0 bases, in that order; junction bases with no gene match: 6. The CDR3 is 17 residues long. From germline, CDR1 is SGHRS and CDR2 YFSETQ. Sequencing used immunoSEQ multiplex PCR; TCRdb keeps in-frame clones, though not all of them. The sample consists of some 200,000 clones, 85% to 95% of them appearing once. The V and J genes are TRBV5-1 and TRBJ2-7, with 10 bases matching TRBD2. The TCR comes from a man aged 18 to 29 in good health. Sample: blood. The CDR3 loop reads CASSLALAGASSYEQYF. CDR3 coding DNA: TGCGCCAGCAGCTTGGCCCTAGCGGGGGCGAGCTCCTACGAGCAGTACTTC.